The T cell receptor beta chain described here comes from a study of cytomegalovirus exposure and HLA in healthy donors. Donors counted as nominally healthy when sampled, yet unrecorded immune exposures were likely. General study findings and limits: Cytomegalovirus association was assigned to 170 or so TCR beta chains. By HLA locus, TCR association rates varied in a later analysis, with DRB1 showing the most and HLA-C the fewest.

A note on this clone: What it binds is not known.

V dropped 7 bases and J dropped 4; count of bases not matched to a gene: 8. The CDR3 is made up of 15 amino acids. Germline V lookup: CDR1 MNHNS, CDR2 SASEGT. It was with 60 Vbeta and 13 Jbeta primers that the PCR ran. The table came from immunoSEQ multiplex PCR; TCRdb's copy has only in-frame clones and leaves some out. The sample carries 130,000 or so clones, approximately 85% recorded once. The chain employs TRBV6-1 and TRBJ1-5; 9 nucleotides agree with TRBD1. Sequences were obtained from PBMCs. This TCR came from a woman aged 25 to 39 in good health and CMV-seropositive. CDR3 in amino acids: CASTENRGPNQPQHF. The CDR3 nucleotides read TGTGCCAGCACCGAGAACAGGGGGCCTAATCAGCCCCAGCATTTT.